The sequence of this T cell receptor (beta chain) was determined in a study of cytomegalovirus exposure and HLA in healthy donors. Overall study: A prior study identified 117 million unique TCR beta sequences from roughly 180 million T cells. In an early release, HLA-typed donors contributed 77 million or so unique TCR sequences.

With regard to this clone: Its specificity is not known.

Trimming shortened V by 5 bases and J by 1 base, and 14 bases separated the two germline ends. This CDR3 is built from 14 residues. The germline V gene encodes CDR1 SQVTM and CDR2 ANQGSEA. Primers: 60 Vbeta forward and 13 Jbeta reverse. Measured with immunoSEQ multiplex PCR; TCRdb has only the in-frame clones, and not every one. The profile shows approximately 100,000 clones, roughly 80% of them singletons. Study observations and caveats: CMV serostatus was the only recorded immune exposure for donors. The authors assumed roughly uniform sequencing depth across donors for presence/absence analyses.

The source of this sequence is a male donor in good health and CMV-seropositive. The V gene is TRBV29-1, the J gene TRBJ1-1; TRBD1 might be the D (5 bases). Sequencing used PBMCs. The CDR3 region has the DNA TGCAGCGTTTCTTCCCTGGGGGGGAACACTGAAGCTTTCTTT. This encodes CSVSSLGGNTEAFF.